The clone carrying this TCR beta chain was observed a few times. What it binds is unknown. These data are taken from a study of CD8 T cells in ankylosing spondylitis. Study-level findings and limits: In peripheral blood, disease-linked CD8+ clones occurred at relatively low frequencies. Reports say disease-linked clones showed up significantly more in matched ankylosing spondylitis synovial fluid. A TCR beta motif of fewer than ten highly homologous variants appeared characteristic of ankylosing spondylitis blood. There were earlier reports of some motif variants in reactive arthritis synovial fluid and blood.

In germline, CDR1 is SGHRS, CDR2 YFSETQ. Trimming took 0 bases from V and 12 from J, leaving 10 bases between them. This CDR3 region has 12 residues. Via MiXCR, TCRdb re-called the 5' RACE reads, giving one row per CDR3 protein. The table shows 200,000 to 300,000 distinct CDR3 sequences, with about 10% occurring only once. The chain joins TRBV5-1 to TRBJ1-5; D uncertain. The TCR comes from a male donor with ankylosing spondylitis or in good health (not recorded which). Sequencing input: blood, either unsorted or a sorted T cell fraction (not recorded which). In DNA form, the CDR3 reads TGCGCCAGCAGCTTGGGGAAGGCAAACCAGCATTTT. Its translation: CASSLGKANQHF.